Below, 5 T cell receptor beta chains from the same sample are listed, as sequenced in a study of chemoradiotherapy in HPV16-positive cancers. Some clones are missing from TCRdb's copy, which holds only in-frame ones; the method was immunoSEQ multiplex PCR. This sample has 30,000 to 45,000 clones, with over 75% found just once. Here the sequenced sample was blood, taken from a patient who underwent chemoradiotherapy. These receptors were collected from a human donor with HPV-associated anogenital cancer.

The chain couples TRBV20-1 to TRBJ1-1, with D uncertain. This CDR3 is 11 amino acids long. The V gene's germline CDR1 is DFQATT and CDR2 SNEGSKA (reference sequence). Trimming pared 8 bases from V and 5 bases from J, leaving 12 bases between. CDR3 DNA: TGCAGTAGGAGAGGGTCGACTGAAGCTTTCTTT. This translates into CSRRGSTEAFF.

The rearrangement links TRBV6-5 to TRBJ1-2; D not resolved. The CDR3 spans 11 residues. V lost 2 bases to trimming and J lost 8 bases, with 6 bases between them. Per germline, CDR1 MNHEY and CDR2 SVGAGI. The CDR3 reads CASSYRRGYTF. The CDR3 DNA sequence: TGTGCCAGCAGTTACCGAAGGGGCTACACCTTC.

The rearrangement links TRBV5-1 to TRBJ2-6, with unresolved D. The V end lost 2 bases, the J end lost 4 bases, and 4 bases lay between the germline ends. The CDR3 is 13 amino acids. The germline V gene encodes CDR1 SGHRS and CDR2 YFSETQ. The CDR3 loop reads CASSFEGANVLTF. CDR3 in DNA: TGCGCCAGCAGCTTTGAGGGGGCCAACGTCCTGACTTTC.

The J gene is TRBJ2-7, the V gene TRBV6-5, with D perhaps TRBD2 (5 bases). This CDR3 has 14 residues. CDR1 MNHEY and CDR2 SVGAGI come from the germline V gene. V gave up 7 bases and J gave up 3 bases, with 16 bases separating them. CDR3 residues: CASTPSHGGYEQYF. CDR3 coding DNA: TGTGCCAGCACACCATCGCATGGAGGCTACGAGCAGTACTTC.

The chain recombines TRBV6-5 with TRBJ2-7, with TRBD1 matching 8 bases. This CDR3 contains 16 residues. The V gene end was trimmed by 2 bases and the J gene end by 2 bases; junction bases not matched to a gene: 8. The germline CDR1 and CDR2 sequences are MNHEY and SVGAGI. The CDR3 region is CASSYSSGTGTYEQYF. The CDR3 nucleotides are TGTGCCAGCAGTTACAGCTCCGGGACAGGTACCTACGAGCAGTACTTC.